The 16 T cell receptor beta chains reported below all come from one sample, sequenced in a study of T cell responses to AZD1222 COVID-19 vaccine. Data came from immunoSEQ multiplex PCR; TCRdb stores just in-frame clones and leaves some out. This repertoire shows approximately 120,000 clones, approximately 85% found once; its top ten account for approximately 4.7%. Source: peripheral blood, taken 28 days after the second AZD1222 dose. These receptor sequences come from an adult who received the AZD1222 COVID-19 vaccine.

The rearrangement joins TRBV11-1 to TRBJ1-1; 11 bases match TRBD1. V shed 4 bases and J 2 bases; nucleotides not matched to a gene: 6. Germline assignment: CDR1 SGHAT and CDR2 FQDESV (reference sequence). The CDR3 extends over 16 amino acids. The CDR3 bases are TGTGCCAGCAGCTCCGGACAGGGGGCCGTAAACACTGAAGCTTTCTTT. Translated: CASSSGQGAVNTEAFF.

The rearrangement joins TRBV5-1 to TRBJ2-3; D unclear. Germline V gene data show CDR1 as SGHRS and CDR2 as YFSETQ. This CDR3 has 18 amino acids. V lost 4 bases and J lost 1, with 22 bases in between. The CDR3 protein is CASSRSFSTPARTDTQYF. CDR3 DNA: TGCGCCAGCAGCCGGAGCTTTTCGACACCGGCTCGCACAGATACGCAGTATTTT.

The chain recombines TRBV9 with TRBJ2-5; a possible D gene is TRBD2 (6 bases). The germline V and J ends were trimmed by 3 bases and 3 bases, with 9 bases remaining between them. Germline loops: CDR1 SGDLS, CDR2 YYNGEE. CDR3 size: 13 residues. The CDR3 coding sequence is TGTGCCAGCAGCGCCCCGGGGGAAGAGACCCAGTACTTC. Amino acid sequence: CASSAPGEETQYF.

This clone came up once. The CDR3 nucleotides read TGTGCCAGCAGCCGTTGCGGGGCAAGCAATCAGCCCCAGCATTTT. Protein: CASSRCGASNQPQHF. This chain uses TRBV21-1 with TRBJ1-5. TRBV21-1 is a pseudogene locus. There are 15 residues in the CDR3.

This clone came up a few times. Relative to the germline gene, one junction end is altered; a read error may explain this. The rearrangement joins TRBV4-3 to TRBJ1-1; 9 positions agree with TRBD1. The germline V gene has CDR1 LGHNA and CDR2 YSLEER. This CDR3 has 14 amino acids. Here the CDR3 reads CASSEDRGFTEAFF. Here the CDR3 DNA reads TGCGCCAGCAGCGAAGACAGGGGGTTTACTGAAGCTTTCTTT.

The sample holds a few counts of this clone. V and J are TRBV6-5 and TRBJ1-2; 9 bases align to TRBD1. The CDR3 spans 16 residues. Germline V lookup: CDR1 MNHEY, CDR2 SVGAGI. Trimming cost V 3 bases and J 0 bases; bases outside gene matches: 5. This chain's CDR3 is CASSYDRGGANYGYTF. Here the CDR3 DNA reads TGTGCCAGCAGTTATGACAGGGGGGGAGCTAACTATGGCTACACCTTC.

The CDR3 loop reads CASRRGGAVNTEAFF. The DNA for the CDR3 is TGTGCCAGCAGGAGAGGGGGCGCGGTGAACACTGAAGCTTTCTTT. The chain recombines TRBV6-5 with TRBJ1-1; 7 positions match TRBD1. The V gene end was trimmed by 6 bases and the J gene end by 0 bases; junction bases not matched to a gene: 7. This CDR3 has 15 amino acids. Looked up from germline, CDR1 is MNHEY and CDR2 is SVGAGI.

The CDR3 DNA is TGTGCCAGCAGTTTACCGGAGGGGTACTCCTACGAGCAGTACTTC. Translated: CASSLPEGYSYEQYF. This chain connects TRBV28 to TRBJ2-7; possibly TRBD2 for D (6 bases). This CDR3 is 15 amino acids long. Germline lookup yields CDR1 MDHEN and CDR2 SYDVKM. Trimming left V 2 bases short and J 0 bases short, with 11 bases between.

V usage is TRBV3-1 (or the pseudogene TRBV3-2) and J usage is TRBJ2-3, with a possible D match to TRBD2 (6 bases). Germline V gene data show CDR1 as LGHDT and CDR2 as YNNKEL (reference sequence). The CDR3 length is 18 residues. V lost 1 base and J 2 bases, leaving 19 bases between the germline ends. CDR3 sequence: CASSQGTSRPPDTDTQYF. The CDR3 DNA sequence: TGTGCCAGCAGCCAAGGCACTAGCCGTCCCCCTGACACAGATACGCAGTATTTT.

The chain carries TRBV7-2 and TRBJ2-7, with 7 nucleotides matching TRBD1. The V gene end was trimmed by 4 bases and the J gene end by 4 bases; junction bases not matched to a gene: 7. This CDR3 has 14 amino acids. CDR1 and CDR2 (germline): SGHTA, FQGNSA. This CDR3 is CASSSGDSWYEQYF. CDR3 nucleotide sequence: TGTGCCAGCAGCTCTGGGGACAGCTGGTACGAGCAGTACTTC.

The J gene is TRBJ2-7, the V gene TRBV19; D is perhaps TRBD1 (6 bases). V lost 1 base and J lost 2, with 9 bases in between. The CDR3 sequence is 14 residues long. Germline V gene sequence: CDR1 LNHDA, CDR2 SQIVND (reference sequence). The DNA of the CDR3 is TGTGCCAGTAGTATAGGTGGACAGACCTACGAGCAGTACTTC. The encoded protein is CASSIGGQTYEQYF.

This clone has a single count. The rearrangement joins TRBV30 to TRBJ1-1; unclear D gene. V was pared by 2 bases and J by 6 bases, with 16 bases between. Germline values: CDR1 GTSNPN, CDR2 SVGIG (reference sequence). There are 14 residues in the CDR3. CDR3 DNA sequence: TGTGCCTGGAGTCCTTTACGCACGGGCGCTGAAGCTTTCTTT. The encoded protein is CAWSPLRTGAEAFF. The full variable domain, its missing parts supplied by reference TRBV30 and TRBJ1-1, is SQTIHQWPATLVQPVGSPLSLECTVEGTSNPNLYWYRQAAGRGLQLLFYSVGIGQISSEVPQNLSASRPQDRQFILSSKKLLLSDSGFYLCAWSPLRTGAEAFFGQGTRLTVV.

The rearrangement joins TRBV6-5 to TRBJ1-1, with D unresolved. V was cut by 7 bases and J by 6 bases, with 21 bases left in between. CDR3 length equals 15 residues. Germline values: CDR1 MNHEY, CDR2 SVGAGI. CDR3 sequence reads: CASNPRVGNGAEAFF. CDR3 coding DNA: TGTGCCAGCAATCCCCGAGTCGGCAATGGCGCTGAAGCTTTCTTT.

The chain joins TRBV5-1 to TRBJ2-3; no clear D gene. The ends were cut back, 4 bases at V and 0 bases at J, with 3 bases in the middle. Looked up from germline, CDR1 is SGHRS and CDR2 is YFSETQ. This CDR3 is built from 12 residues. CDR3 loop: CASSTSTDTQYF. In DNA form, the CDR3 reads TGCGCCAGCAGCACCAGCACAGATACGCAGTATTTT.

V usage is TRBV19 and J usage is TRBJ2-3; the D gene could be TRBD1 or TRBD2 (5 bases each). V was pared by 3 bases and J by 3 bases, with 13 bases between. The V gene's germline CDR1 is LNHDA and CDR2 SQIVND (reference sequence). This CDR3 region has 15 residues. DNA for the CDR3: TGTGCCAGTAGTATCGCCCGGGGACGAACAGATACGCAGTATTTT. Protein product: CASSIARGRTDTQYF. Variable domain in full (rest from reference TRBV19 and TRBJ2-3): DGGITQSPKYLFRKEGQNVTLSCEQNLNHDAMYWYRQDPGQGLRLIYYSQIVNDFQKGDIAEGYSVSREKKESFPLTVTSAQKNPTAFYLCASSIARGRTDTQYFGPGTRLTVL.

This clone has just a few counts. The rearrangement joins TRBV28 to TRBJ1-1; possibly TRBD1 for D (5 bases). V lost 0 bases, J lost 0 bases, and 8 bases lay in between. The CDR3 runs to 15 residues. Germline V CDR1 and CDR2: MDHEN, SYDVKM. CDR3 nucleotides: TGTGCCAGCAGTTTATGGGGGGAGATGAACACTGAAGCTTTCTTT. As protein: CASSLWGEMNTEAFF.